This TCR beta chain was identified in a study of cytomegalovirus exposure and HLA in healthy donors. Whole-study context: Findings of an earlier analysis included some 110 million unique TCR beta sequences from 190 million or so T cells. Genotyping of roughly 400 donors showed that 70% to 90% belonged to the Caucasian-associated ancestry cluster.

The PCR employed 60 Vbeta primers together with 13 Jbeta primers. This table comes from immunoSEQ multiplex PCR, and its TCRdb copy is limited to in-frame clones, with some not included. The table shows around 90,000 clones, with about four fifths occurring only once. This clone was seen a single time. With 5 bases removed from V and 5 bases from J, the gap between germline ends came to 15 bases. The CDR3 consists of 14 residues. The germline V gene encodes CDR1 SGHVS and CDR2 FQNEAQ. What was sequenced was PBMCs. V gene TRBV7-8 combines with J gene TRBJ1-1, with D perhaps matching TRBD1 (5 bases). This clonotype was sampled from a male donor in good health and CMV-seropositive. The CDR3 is CASSPRGRGTEAFF. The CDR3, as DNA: TGTGCCAGCAGCCCCCGGGGCCGGGGGACTGAAGCTTTCTTT.